Each of the 25 T cell receptor beta chains below was sequenced from the same sample in a study of vaccination effects on CD4 cells after COVID-19. Under the ViraFEST assay, PBMC were stimulated with viral peptide pools so that antigen-specific CD4+ T cells expanded. Sequencing was performed afterwards. Once cultured for 10 days, the cells underwent separation to obtain CD4+ T cells. People in the vaccine group had not been infected with SARS-CoV-2 before, and their nucleocapsid antibodies were negative. No antigen is known for these receptors. Assay used: immunoSEQ multiplex PCR; TCRdb lists only in-frame clones, some missing. The sample lists tens of thousands of clones; 65% to 75% were seen once. Specimen: CD4+ T cells from PBMCs cultured with HCoV-NL63 spike peptides, collected before COVID-19 vaccination. Receptor source: a human donor who received a COVID-19 vaccine.

The rearrangement uses TRBV30 and TRBJ1-4; 7 nucleotides agree with TRBD1. The CDR3 extends over 18 amino acids. V dropped 0 bases and J dropped 3; count of bases not matched to a gene: 13. Germline loops: CDR1 GTSNPN, CDR2 SVGIG (reference sequence). CDR3 sequence: CAWSVARTGRRANEKLFF. In DNA form, the CDR3 reads TGTGCCTGGAGTGTAGCCCGGACAGGCAGACGTGCTAATGAAAAACTGTTTTTT. Together with reference TRBV30 and TRBJ1-4, the CDR3 gives the full variable domain: SQTIHQWPATLVQPVGSPLSLECTVEGTSNPNLYWYRQAAGRGLQLLFYSVGIGQISSEVPQNLSASRPQDRQFILSSKKLLLSDSGFYLCAWSVARTGRRANEKLFFGSGTQLSVL.

This clone has only a few counts. The V and J genes are TRBV3-1 (or the pseudogene TRBV3-2) and TRBJ1-2; the D gene is possibly TRBD1 (5 bases). The V end was cut by 4 bases, the J end by 3 bases, with 15 bases between. Germline V lookup: CDR1 LGHDT, CDR2 YNNKEL (reference sequence). The CDR3 spans 15 residues. In nucleotides, the CDR3 is TGTGCCAGCAGCCTTATGGACACCAGATACTATGGCTACACCTTC. Protein sequence: CASSLMDTRYYGYTF.

The chain has TRBV2 and TRBJ2-1, with TRBD2 identical over 9 bases. The CDR3 has 16 residues. V lost 7 bases, J lost 0 bases, and 7 bases stayed unmatched. CDR1 is SNHLY and CDR2 is FYNNEI in the germline V gene. The DNA for the CDR3 is TGTGCCAGCATCCTACTAGCGGGCTACTCCTACAATGAGCAGTTCTTC. Its translation: CASILLAGYSYNEQFF.

The genes are TRBV7-8 and TRBJ1-6; 7 nucleotides match TRBD1. Trimming removed 6 bases from V and 6 bases from J; junction bases left unmatched: 8. CDR1 and CDR2 (germline): SGHVS, FQNEAQ. The CDR3 is made up of 15 amino acids. CDR3 DNA: TGTGCCAGCAGTAAACAGGGGCTACTTAATTCACCCCTCCACTTT. This gives the protein CASSKQGLLNSPLHF.

The chain uses TRBV21-1 and TRBJ1-2. TRBV21-1 is noted as a pseudogene. The CDR3 has 15 amino acids. The CDR3 is CASSNPSMIPYGYTF. The CDR3 bases are TGTGCCAGCAGCAACCCTTCGATGATTCCCTATGGCTACACCTTC.

The chain has TRBV18 and TRBJ1-3; D might be TRBD1 (5 bases). The CDR3 consists of 15 residues. V lost 3 bases and J 4 bases, leaving 13 bases between the germline ends. Germline CDR1 and CDR2: KGHSH and LQKENI. The CDR3 loop reads CASSPPGTLGNTIYF. The CDR3 region has the DNA TGTGCCAGCTCACCCCCCGGGACTCTGGGAAACACCATATATTTT.

The gene calls are TRBV6-2 or TRBV6-3 and TRBJ2-2; no reliable D call. Per the germline V gene, CDR1 is MNHEY and CDR2 is SVGEGT. V lost 5 bases, J lost 5 bases, and 12 bases lay in between. CDR3 length equals 14 residues. CDR3 amino acids: CASSGNYRTGELFF. In DNA, the CDR3 is TGTGCCAGCAGTGGCAACTACCGGACCGGGGAGCTGTTTTTT.

The chain links TRBV6-5 to TRBJ2-1, with D perhaps TRBD1 or TRBD2 (5 bases each). V was clipped by 8 bases and J by 2 bases, with 7 bases between them. This CDR3 has 12 amino acids. Looked up from germline, CDR1 is MNHEY and CDR2 is SVGAGI. DNA for the CDR3: TGTGCCAGCTGGGACCCCTACAATGAGCAGTTCTTC. Translation gives CASWDPYNEQFF.

This clone was seen just once. This chain joins TRBV15 and TRBJ1-2, with D hard to call. The germline V gene encodes CDR1 LNHNV and CDR2 YYDKDF (reference sequence). Trimming left V 0 bases short and J 0 bases short, with 11 bases between. The CDR3 has 16 residues. Written as DNA, the CDR3 is TGTGCCACCAGCAGAGATGGCAGGACCTCTAACTATGGCTACACCTTC. Translated: CATSRDGRTSNYGYTF.

This chain uses TRBV25-1 with TRBJ2-5; D may correspond to TRBD1 or TRBD2 (6 bases each). Trimming took off 3 bases at V and 4 bases at J, with 9 bases between the two ends. CDR1 and CDR2 from the germline V gene are MGHDK and SYGVNS. This CDR3 spans 13 amino acids. The CDR3: CASSDGGLETQYF. CDR3 nucleotide sequence: TGTGCCAGCAGTGACGGGGGCTTAGAGACCCAGTACTTC.

V and J are TRBV7-3 and TRBJ2-3; no clear D. CDR3 length: 13 residues. Germline V gives CDR1 SGHTA, CDR2 FQGTGA. V was pared by 4 bases and J by 6 bases, with 11 bases between. The DNA of the CDR3 is TGTGCCAGCAGCTCTCAAGGGTCGGATACGCAGTATTTT. Protein product: CASSSQGSDTQYF.

The chain uses TRBV7-3 and TRBJ2-2, with 11 bases lining up with TRBD1. With V trimmed by 3 bases and J by 5 bases, 5 bases remained unmatched. Germline V CDR1 and CDR2: SGHTA, FQGTGA. The CDR3 extends over 16 amino acids. CDR3: CASSFGTGGRTGELFF. CDR3 sequence (DNA): TGTGCCAGCAGCTTCGGGACAGGGGGTAGGACCGGGGAGCTGTTTTTT.

The chain is built from TRBV6-2 or TRBV6-3 and TRBJ2-2, with 9 bases lining up with TRBD2. Germline lookup yields CDR1 MNHEY and CDR2 SVGEGT. Losses at the gene ends were 2 bases for V and 5 bases for J; bases not matched to a gene: 3. The CDR3 spans 15 residues. This CDR3 reads CASSYAGGRTGELFF. CDR3 DNA: TGTGCCAGCAGTTACGCGGGGGGGCGGACCGGGGAGCTGTTTTTT.

This chain links TRBV6-5 with TRBJ1-4; the D is unclear. The CDR3 consists of 14 residues. Deletions cut 7 bases from V and 0 bases from J, with 9 bases between. The germline V gene has CDR1 MNHEY and CDR2 SVGAGI. CDR3 nucleotides: TGTGCCAGCAAACCTACTGCAACTAATGAAAAACTGTTTTTT. This encodes CASKPTATNEKLFF.

In this sample, this clone turned up a few times. V usage is TRBV2 and J usage is TRBJ2-7; tentatively, D is TRBD2 (5 bases). The germline V gene has CDR1 SNHLY and CDR2 FYNNEI. The CDR3 contains 14 residues. Trimming stripped 5 bases from V and 3 bases from J, with 14 bases between. The DNA for the CDR3 is TGTGCCAGCAGTCTTGCCGGAGGTGACTACGAGCAGTACGTC. Its translation: CASSLAGGDYEQYV.

V is TRBV5-1 and J is TRBJ2-2, with 7 bases aligning to TRBD1. There are 16 residues in the CDR3. Germline lookup yields CDR1 SGHRS and CDR2 YFSETQ. The junction had 13 bases not matched to a gene; V was cut back by 4 bases and J by 7 bases. Here the CDR3 reads CASSRDDRVSIGELFF. CDR3 nucleotide sequence: TGCGCCAGCAGCCGGGACGACAGGGTCTCGATCGGGGAGCTGTTTTTT.

The genes are TRBV6-5 and TRBJ1-2; 9 positions agree with TRBD1. This CDR3 is 15 amino acids long. Trimming at V came to 0 bases and at J to 2 bases, leaving 1 base not matched to a gene. Looked up from germline, CDR1 is MNHEY and CDR2 is SVGAGI. CDR3 bases: TGTGCCAGCAGTTACTCGGACAGGGGAAACTATGGCTACACCTTC. This encodes CASSYSDRGNYGYTF.

V gene TRBV7-2 combines with J gene TRBJ1-6; 7 positions match TRBD1. This CDR3 spans 17 amino acids. Germline CDR1 is SGHTA and CDR2 is FQGNSA. V shed 3 bases, J shed 7 bases, and the junction held 12 bases outside the gene matches. The DNA of the CDR3 is TGTGCCAGCAGCTTGGGAATCCGACAGGGTTTGAATTCACCCCTCCACTTT. Protein product: CASSLGIRQGLNSPLHF.

The chain has TRBV11-2 and TRBJ2-7, with D unclear. The V end was cut by 3 bases, the J end by 3 bases, with 6 bases between. Germline CDR1 SGHAT, CDR2 FQNNGV. This CDR3 region has 12 residues. The CDR3 sequence: CASSFSNYEQYV. The CDR3, as DNA: TGTGCCAGCAGCTTTAGTAACTACGAGCAGTACGTC.

This clone came up a few times. V is TRBV10-3 and J is TRBJ2-7; D remains unclear. The CDR3 loop spans 12 amino acids. CDR1 is ENHRY, CDR2 SYGVKD, per germline. V was trimmed by 1 base and J by 5 bases, leaving 6 bases between them. The CDR3 region has the DNA TGTGCCATCAGTGAGTATAGTGACGAGCAGTACGTC. Its translation: CAISEYSDEQYV.

The V call is TRBV3-1 (or the pseudogene TRBV3-2), the J call TRBJ2-1, with D perhaps TRBD1 (6 bases). CDR3 length: 15 residues. Germline values: CDR1 LGHDT, CDR2 YNNKEL (reference sequence). V lost 4 bases and J lost 7, with 17 bases in between. The CDR3 nucleotides are TGTGCCAGCAGCCCATCCGGGACATCGGCTAATGAGCAGTTCTTC. Protein sequence: CASSPSGTSANEQFF.

This CDR3 is CASSSRLADQETQYF. CDR3 bases: TGTGCCAGCAGCTCCCGGCTAGCGGATCAAGAGACCCAGTACTTC. The chain links TRBV7-6 to TRBJ2-5, with 7 nucleotides matching TRBD2. CDR1 is SGHVS, CDR2 FNYEAQ, per germline. The CDR3 runs to 15 residues. V trimming: 4 bases; J trimming: 2 bases; junction bases outside the gene matches: 7.

The chain links TRBV4-1 to TRBJ2-2, with 10 bases fitting TRBD2. Germline CDR1 and CDR2: MGHRA and YSYEKL. J lost 11 bases, V lost 3 bases, and 12 bases had no gene match. The CDR3 has 16 amino acids. The CDR3 coding sequence is TGCGCCAGCAGCCAGGGGCGCCCTAGCGGGGGCCGAGAGCTGTTTTTT. It yields the protein CASSQGRPSGGRELFF.

In this sample, this clone turned up once. This chain joins TRBV5-1 and TRBJ1-5, with 7 bases matching TRBD1. The J segment lost 4 bases and the V segment lost 4 bases, leaving 8 bases of the junction unmatched. Germline lookup yields CDR1 SGHRS and CDR2 YFSETQ. The CDR3 is 15 amino acids. The CDR3 is CASSPSTGKNQPQHF. In DNA form, the CDR3 reads TGCGCCAGCAGCCCCTCGACAGGGAAGAATCAGCCCCAGCATTTT. The full variable domain, with the rest looked up from reference TRBV5-1 and TRBJ1-5, is KAGVTQTPRYLIKTRGQQVTLSCSPISGHRSVSWYQQTPGQGLQFLFEYFSETQRNKGNFPGRFSGRQFSNSRSEMNVSTLELGDSALYLCASSPSTGKNQPQHFGDGTRLSIL.

The chain joins TRBV7-2 to TRBJ2-5; 9 bases agree with TRBD2. CDR1 is SGHTA, CDR2 FQGNSA, per germline. Unmatched junction bases numbered 13, after V lost 5 bases and J lost 0 bases. There are 18 residues in the CDR3. The CDR3 is CASSHRDGGGADQETQYF. The CDR3 DNA reads TGTGCCAGCAGCCACAGGGATGGCGGGGGGGCGGACCAAGAGACCCAGTACTTC.